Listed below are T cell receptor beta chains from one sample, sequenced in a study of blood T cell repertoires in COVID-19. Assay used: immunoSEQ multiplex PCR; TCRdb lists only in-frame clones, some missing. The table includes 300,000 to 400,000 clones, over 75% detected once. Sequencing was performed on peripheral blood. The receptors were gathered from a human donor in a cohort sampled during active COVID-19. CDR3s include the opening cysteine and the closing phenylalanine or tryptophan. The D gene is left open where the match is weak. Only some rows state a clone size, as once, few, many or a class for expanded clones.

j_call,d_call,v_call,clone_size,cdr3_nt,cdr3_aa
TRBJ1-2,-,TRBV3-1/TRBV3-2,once,TGTGCCAGCAGCCAAGATATCCACACAAAACAGTCCTATGGCTACACCTTC,CASSQDIHTKQSYGYTF
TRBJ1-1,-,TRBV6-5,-,TGTGCCAGCAGGGCCCAGAGGCTCATGAACACTGAAGCTTTCTTT,CASRAQRLMNTEAFF
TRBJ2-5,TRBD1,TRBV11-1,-,TGTGCCAGCAGCTCCGACAGGGAAGAGACCCAGTACTTC,CASSSDREETQYF
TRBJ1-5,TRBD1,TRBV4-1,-,TGCGCCAGCAGCCGTACAGGGGGCTCGGAGCCCCAGCATTTT,CASSRTGGSEPQHF
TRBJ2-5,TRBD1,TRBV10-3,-,TGTGTCATCAGTGAGTCGGACAGGGTCAACCAAGAGACCCAGTACTTC,CVISESDRVNQETQYF
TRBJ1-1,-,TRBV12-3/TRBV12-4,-,TGTGCCAGCAGTTTATCGGGTAACACTGAAGCTTTCTTT,CASSLSGNTEAFF
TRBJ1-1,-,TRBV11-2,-,TGTGCCAGCAGCCGTGATGGACAGATCTACACTGAAGCTTTCTTT,CASSRDGQIYTEAFF
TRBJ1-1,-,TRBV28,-,TGTGCCAGCATAGCAATGAACACTGAAGCTTTCTTT,CASIAMNTEAFF
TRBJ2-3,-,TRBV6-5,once,TGTGCCAGTTCTAGGACAATGAGCACAGATACGCAGTATTTT,CASSRTMSTDTQYF
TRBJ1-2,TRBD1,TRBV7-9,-,TGTGCCAGCAGCTTAGTAGCTAACAGGGGGCGCGGCTACACCTTC,CASSLVANRGRGYTF
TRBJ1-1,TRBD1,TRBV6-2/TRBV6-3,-,TGTGCCAGCAGTTACTCGGGACAGGGTTCTGAAGCTTTCTTT,CASSYSGQGSEAFF
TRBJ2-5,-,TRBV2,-,TGTGCCAGCGACCGGGTCGAGACCCAGTACTTC,CASDRVETQYF
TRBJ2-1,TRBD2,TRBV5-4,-,TGTGCCAGCAGCTTGAGGACTAGCGGTCACAATGAGCAGTTCTTC,CASSLRTSGHNEQFF
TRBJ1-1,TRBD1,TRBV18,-,TGTGCCAGCTCACCACCGGGACAGGGGCAGGGGACTGAAGCTTTCTTT,CASSPPGQGQGTEAFF
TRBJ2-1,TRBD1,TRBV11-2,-,TGTGCCAGCAGCTCGTACAGGGGGCGTGGTAATGAGCAGTTCTTC,CASSSYRGRGNEQFF
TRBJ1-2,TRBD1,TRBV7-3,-,TGTGCCAGCAGCTCCCTACAGGGGAGAGATGGCTACACCTTC,CASSSLQGRDGYTF
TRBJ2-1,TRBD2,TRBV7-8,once,TGTGCCAGCAGCTTTCGGATCCAAGCGGGGGGGCCAGGAAATGAGCAGTTCTTC,CASSFRIQAGGPGNEQFF
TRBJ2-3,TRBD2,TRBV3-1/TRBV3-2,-,TGTGCCAGCAGCCACAGCGGGGGGATCACAGATACGCAGTATTTT,CASSHSGGITDTQYF
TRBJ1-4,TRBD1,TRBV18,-,TGTGCCAGCTCACCTAGGGGACAGAGCAATGAAAAACTGTTTTTT,CASSPRGQSNEKLFF
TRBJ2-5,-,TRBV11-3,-,TGTGCCAGCAGCTTGGCCGGGAGCCCACCAGAGACCCAGTACTTC,CASSLAGSPPETQYF
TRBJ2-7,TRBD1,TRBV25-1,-,TGTGCCAGCAGTTGGTCAGGGGGCGCCTACGAGCAGTACTTC,CASSWSGGAYEQYF
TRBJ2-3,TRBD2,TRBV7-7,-,TGTGCCAGCAGGAATGCTGGGAGGGTCTCAGATACGCAGTATTTT,CASRNAGRVSDTQYF
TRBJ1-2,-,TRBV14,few,TGTGCCAGCAGCCATCCTCAGGGATATGGCTACACCTTC,CASSHPQGYGYTF
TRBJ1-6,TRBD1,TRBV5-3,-,TGTGCCAGAAGCCAGGACAGGGAAGGGACACCCCTCCACTTT,CARSQDREGTPLHF
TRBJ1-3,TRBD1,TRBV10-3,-,TGTGCCATCAGTGAGTCGACGGACAGGGCTCGACCCATATATTTT,CAISESTDRARPIYF
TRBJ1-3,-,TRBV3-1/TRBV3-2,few,TGTGCCAGTACTACTGGTACCTCTGGAAACACCATATATTTT,CASTTGTSGNTIYF
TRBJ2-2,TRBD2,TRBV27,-,TGTGCCAGCAGTCCCCCGCCCCGGGGGGGCTTCACCGGGGAGCTGTTTTTT,CASSPPPRGGFTGELFF
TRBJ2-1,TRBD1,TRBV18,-,TGTGCCAGCTCACCGGGGACAGTCTACAATGAGCAGTTCTTC,CASSPGTVYNEQFF
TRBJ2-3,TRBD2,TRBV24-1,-,TGTGCCACCAGTGATTTTGTGGGGGGGAGGACAGATACGCAGTATTTT,CATSDFVGGRTDTQYF
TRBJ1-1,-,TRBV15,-,TGTGCCACCAGCAGTATAATGAACACTGAAGCTTTCTTT,CATSSIMNTEAFF
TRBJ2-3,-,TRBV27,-,TGTGCCAGCAGGACTAGCACAGATACGCAGTATTTT,CASRTSTDTQYF
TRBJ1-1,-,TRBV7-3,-,TGTGCCAGCAGCCTCCAGAAGAACACTGAAGCTTTCTTT,CASSLQKNTEAFF
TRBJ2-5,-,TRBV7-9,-,TGTGCCAGCAGCTTAGTTCTGACAGTTGCGACCCAGTACTTC,CASSLVLTVATQYF
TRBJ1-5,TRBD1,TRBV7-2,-,TGTGCCAGCAGCCCGGACAGGGCCCGCAATCAGCCCCAGCATTTT,CASSPDRARNQPQHF
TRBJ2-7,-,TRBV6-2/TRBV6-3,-,TGTGCCAGCAGCCCCAGACAGGTAAACTCCTACGAGCAGTACTTC,CASSPRQVNSYEQYF
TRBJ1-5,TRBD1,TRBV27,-,TGTGCCACCATGGACAGGGTTTCGGGTCAGCCCCAGCATTTT,CATMDRVSGQPQHF
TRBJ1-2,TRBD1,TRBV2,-,TGTGCCAGCAGTGAATCGGGACAGGCGCCCCTGTATGGCTACACCTTC,CASSESGQAPLYGYTF
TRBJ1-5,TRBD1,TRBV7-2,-,TGTGCCAGCAGCTTAATACAGGGGGATCAGCCCCAGCATTTT,CASSLIQGDQPQHF
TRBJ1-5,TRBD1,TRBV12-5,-,TGTGCTAGTGGGTTCGGGACAGGGCAGAGGCAGCCCCAGCATTTT,CASGFGTGQRQPQHF
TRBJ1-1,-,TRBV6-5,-,TGTGCCAGCAGAGGAGCGGACAGCATGAACACTGAAGCTTTCTTT,CASRGADSMNTEAFF
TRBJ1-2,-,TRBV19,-,TGTGCCAGTACTCATCGGGGATACAGCGGTGGCTACACCTTC,CASTHRGYSGGYTF
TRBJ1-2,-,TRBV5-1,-,TGCGCCAGCAGCGGAACTAACCTCTATGGCTACACCTTC,CASSGTNLYGYTF
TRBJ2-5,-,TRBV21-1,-,TGTGCCAGCAGCCCGATCGGGGCGACAGGGGCTCCGGAGACCCAGTACTTC,CASSPIGATGAPETQYF
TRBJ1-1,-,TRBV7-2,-,TGTGCCAGCAGCTTGGTTCAGGGTTTCACTGAAGCTTTCTTT,CASSLVQGFTEAFF
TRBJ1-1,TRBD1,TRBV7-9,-,TGTGCCAGCAGCTCCCGGACAGGGGGCCCCAAAAACACTGAAGCTTTCTTT,CASSSRTGGPKNTEAFF
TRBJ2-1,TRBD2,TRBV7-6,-,TGTGCCAGCAGCTCCCCTTTTAAGCGGGGGCGAAACAATGAGCAGTTCTTC,CASSSPFKRGRNNEQFF
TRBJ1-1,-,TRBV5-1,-,TGCGCCAGCAGCTTGACGGGGACTGAAGCTTTCTTT,CASSLTGTEAFF
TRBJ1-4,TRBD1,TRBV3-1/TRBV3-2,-,TGTGCCAGCAGCCCTTACGGACAGGCAGAAAAACTGTTTTTT,CASSPYGQAEKLFF
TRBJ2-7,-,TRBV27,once,TGTGCCAGCAGTTCACGGCAGGGGCCGCTAGACTACGAGCAGTACTTC,CASSSRQGPLDYEQYF